This T cell receptor (beta chain) was profiled in a study of T-cell reconstitution after alpha-beta-depleted transplantation in children. For TCRbeta, the library was prepared with unique molecular identifiers. TCRdb itself ran the PCR reads through MiXCR, one entry per CDR3 protein. This sample has some 600,000 distinct CDR3 sequences; 13% occur once, and the top ten carry about 2.2%. The CDR3 loop spans 17 amino acids. Germline CDR1 and CDR2: KGHSH and LQKENI. Trimming took 2 bases from V and 3 from J; bases not matched to a gene: 11. V is TRBV18 and J is TRBJ2-7; 9 nucleotides agree with TRBD1. The clonotype was recovered from a male patient between 10 and 17 years old who had a stem cell transplant for acute myeloid leukemia, so the T cells may come from the graft donor. Sequenced here: PBMCs, mostly from graft donor cells, sampled 360 days after TCRalphabeta/CD19-depleted stem cell transplant. CDR3 coding DNA: TGTGCCAGCTCACCAAGCTTACCGGGACAGGGTGACTACGAGCAGTACTTC. Its translation: CASSPSLPGQGDYEQYF.